Following are 15 T cell receptor beta chains from one sample sequenced in a study of glioma-infiltrating T cells. The iRepertoire nested amplicon-rescue multiplex PCR amplified TCR alpha and beta CDR3s from RNA. TCRdb redid the calling of the multiplex PCR reads with MiXCR, one entry per CDR3 protein. There are about 140,000 distinct CDR3 sequences in the sample; approximately 39% occur only once, and about 18% lies in the top ten. Material: glioma tissue, nonneoplastic brain tissue, or PBMCs (not recorded which). Every receptor here comes from a human donor with low-grade glioma or glioblastoma, undergoing nonglioma brain surgery, or in good health (not recorded which).

This clonotype showed up just a few times. The chain couples TRBV6-2 or TRBV6-3 to TRBJ2-5; 7 bases match TRBD2. This CDR3 spans 16 amino acids. V gave up 2 bases and J gave up 0 bases; unmatched junction bases: 6. Germline V lookup: CDR1 MNHEY, CDR2 SVGEGT. DNA for the CDR3: TGTGCCAGCAGTTACAAGGCGGGAGAATACCAAGAGACCCAGTACTTC. This encodes CASSYKAGEYQETQYF.

The V call is TRBV20-1, the J call TRBJ2-7; D is uncertain. CDR3 length equals 14 residues. Trimming shortened V by 0 bases and J by 1 base, and 10 bases separated the two germline ends. Per germline, CDR1 DFQATT and CDR2 SNEGSKA (reference sequence). In DNA, the CDR3 is TGCAGTGCTAGAGATCCGGGCAGTTCCTACGAGCAGTACTTC. Protein product: CSARDPGSSYEQYF.

V usage is TRBV7-2 and J usage is TRBJ2-1; D gene unclear. The germline V and J ends were trimmed by 5 bases and 8 bases, with 13 bases remaining between them. Germline CDR1 is SGHTA and CDR2 is FQGNSA. The length of the CDR3 is 13 residues. CDR3 DNA: TGTGCCAGCAGCCCAATTATTAGAGATGAGCAGTTCTTC. Translation: CASSPIIRDEQFF.

This clonotype was seen only a few times. The chain employs TRBV7-9 and TRBJ2-7; TRBD2 agrees at 9 bases. This CDR3 region has 14 residues. The J segment lost 5 bases and the V segment lost 1 base, leaving 3 bases of the junction unmatched. Germline assignment: CDR1 SEHNR and CDR2 FQNEAQ (reference sequence). CDR3 nucleotides: TGTGCCAGCAGCTTAGAAGTAGCGGGAGACGAGCAGTACTTC. It encodes CASSLEVAGDEQYF.

V gene TRBV7-3 combines with J gene TRBJ2-1, with D uncertain. The CDR3 has 11 amino acids. V shed 8 bases and J shed 6 bases, with 8 bases lying between them. Per the germline V gene, CDR1 is SGHTA and CDR2 is FQGTGA. CDR3 sequence: CASSNGNEQFF. In DNA form, the CDR3 reads TGTGCCAGCTCTAACGGCAATGAGCAGTTCTTC.

The chain joins TRBV20-1 to TRBJ2-7; D ambiguous. The CDR3 spans 14 residues. V lost 0 bases and J lost 2, with 11 bases in between. Germline V CDR1 and CDR2: DFQATT, SNEGSKA (reference sequence). The CDR3 reads CSARDVHMTYEQYF. In DNA form, the CDR3 reads TGCAGTGCTAGAGATGTGCACATGACCTACGAGCAGTACTTC.

For the CDR3, the DNA is TGTGCCAGCAGTTACGGGGGGACTTTGAACACTGAAGCTTTCTTT. It yields the protein CASSYGGTLNTEAFF. The J gene is TRBJ1-1, the V gene TRBV6-2 or TRBV6-3; perhaps TRBD1 as D (5 bases). Between the trimmed V and J ends, which lost 2 bases and 0 bases, there was a span of 10 bases. Germline V gene sequence: CDR1 MNHEY, CDR2 SVGEGT. This CDR3 spans 15 amino acids.

This sequence joins TRBV20-1 and TRBJ1-5; D unresolved. The CDR3 contains 11 residues. The ends were cut back, 0 bases at V and 9 bases at J, with 6 bases in the middle. Germline V lookup: CDR1 DFQATT, CDR2 SNEGSKA (reference sequence). DNA for the CDR3: TGCAGTGCTAGAGACCAATTGCCCCAGCATTTT. It encodes CSARDQLPQHF.

This clonotype came up a few times. The chain employs TRBV7-2 and TRBJ1-1; D might be TRBD1 (6 bases). Per germline, CDR1 SGHTA and CDR2 FQGNSA. The V and J ends lost 5 bases and 4 bases respectively, with 14 bases between them. This CDR3 has 14 amino acids. The CDR3 DNA reads TGTGCCAGCAGCAAACAGGGTACAGCCACTGAAGCTTTCTTT. Amino acid sequence: CASSKQGTATEAFF.

The chain recombines TRBV7-2 with TRBJ2-2, with 9 bases aligning to TRBD2. V lost 3 bases to trimming and J lost 6 bases; unmatched junction nucleotides: 14. Germline CDR1 SGHTA, CDR2 FQGNSA. This CDR3 is built from 18 residues. This CDR3 reads CASSLNSGSRAVSGELFF. DNA for the CDR3: TGTGCCAGCAGCTTGAATAGCGGGAGCCGGGCGGTTTCCGGGGAGCTGTTTTTT.

The rearrangement joins TRBV4-3 to TRBJ2-5, with 12 bases lining up with TRBD2. CDR1 LGHNA and CDR2 YSLEER come from the germline V gene. This CDR3 contains 15 residues. After removal of 5 bases from V and 2 bases from J, the junction contained 3 bases not matched to a gene. CDR3 protein: CASSLGLAGQETQYF. In nucleotides, the CDR3 is TGCGCCAGCAGCTTAGGACTAGCGGGACAAGAGACCCAGTACTTC.

The V and J genes are TRBV10-3 and TRBJ1-5, with a weak D call TRBD1 (6 bases). The length of the CDR3 is 14 residues. CDR1 is ENHRY and CDR2 is SYGVKD in the germline V gene. Trimming left V 3 bases short and J 4 bases short, with 10 bases between. As DNA, the CDR3 is TGTGCCATCAGTGAACAGGGTAGGAATCAGCCCCAGCATTTT. Translated, it gives CAISEQGRNQPQHF.

This sequence joins TRBV7-2 and TRBJ2-5; D ambiguous. From germline, CDR1 is SGHTA and CDR2 FQGNSA. The ends were cut back, 1 base at V and 7 bases at J, with 16 bases in the middle. This CDR3 is 15 amino acids long. The DNA for the CDR3 is TGTGCCAGCAGCTTAGAATCACGTAATGGTAGGACCCAGTACTTC. Translating it yields CASSLESRNGRTQYF.

This chain uses TRBV19 with TRBJ1-5; no definite D call. Germline V gives CDR1 LNHDA, CDR2 SQIVND (reference sequence). V lost 7 bases and J 3 bases, leaving 16 bases between the germline ends. The CDR3 runs to 15 residues. The CDR3: CASKSHGLSNQPQHF. The CDR3 coding sequence is TGTGCCAGTAAATCACATGGTTTGTCCAATCAGCCCCAGCATTTT.

This chain joins TRBV7-2 and TRBJ2-1; D remains ambiguous. Germline V gives CDR1 SGHTA, CDR2 FQGNSA. Trimming cost V 8 bases and J 6 bases, with 8 bases left between them. This CDR3 region has 11 residues. The CDR3 protein is CASGVGNEQFF. The CDR3 bases are TGTGCCAGCGGCGTGGGCAATGAGCAGTTCTTC.